The 2 T cell receptor beta chains in this list originate from one sample, sequenced in a study of blood T cells in healthy people across ages. Together with a sample-barcoded 5' primer, a J-beta primer mix was included in a second PCR lasting about 6 to 11 cycles. In TCRdb, the 5' RACE reads were re-called with MiXCR into one record per CDR3 protein. This sample has 730,000 or so distinct CDR3 sequences, with 35% to 45% found just once. The sequenced material came from blood. The source of these receptors is a woman aged 55-70 years in good health.

The genes are TRBV28 and TRBJ2-2, with no clear D. Trimming left V 3 bases short and J 3 bases short, with 5 bases between. This CDR3 is 13 amino acids long. The germline gives CDR1 MDHEN, CDR2 SYDVKM. The chain's CDR3 is CASSLADTGELFF. As DNA, the CDR3 is TGTGCCAGCAGTTTGGCAGACACCGGGGAGCTGTTTTTT.

The chain couples TRBV20-1 to TRBJ1-6, with TRBD1 matching over 8 bases. This CDR3 contains 13 residues. V trimming: 3 bases; J trimming: 11 bases; junction bases outside the gene matches: 6. CDR1 is DFQATT, CDR2 SNEGSKA, per germline (reference sequence). The DNA of the CDR3 is TGCAGTGCTAGGACAGGGGAAAGTCCACCCCTCCACTTT. This codes for CSARTGESPPLHF.